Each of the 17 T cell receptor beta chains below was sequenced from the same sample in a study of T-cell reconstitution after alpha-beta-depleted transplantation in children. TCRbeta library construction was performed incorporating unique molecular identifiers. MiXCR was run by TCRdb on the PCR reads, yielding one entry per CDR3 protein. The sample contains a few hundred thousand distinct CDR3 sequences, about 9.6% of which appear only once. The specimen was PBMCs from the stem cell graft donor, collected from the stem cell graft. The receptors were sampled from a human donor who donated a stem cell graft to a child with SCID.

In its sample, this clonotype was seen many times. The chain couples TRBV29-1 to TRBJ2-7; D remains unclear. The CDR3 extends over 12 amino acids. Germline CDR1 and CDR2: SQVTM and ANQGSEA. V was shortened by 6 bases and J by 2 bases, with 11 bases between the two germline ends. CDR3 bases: TGCAGCGTGGCCACAACGACCTACGAGCAGTACTTC. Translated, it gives CSVATTTYEQYF.

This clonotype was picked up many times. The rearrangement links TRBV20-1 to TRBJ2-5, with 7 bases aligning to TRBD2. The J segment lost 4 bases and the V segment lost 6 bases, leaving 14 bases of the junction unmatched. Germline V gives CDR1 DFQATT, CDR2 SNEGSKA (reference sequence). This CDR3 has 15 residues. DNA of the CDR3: TGCAGTGCCGGGCCCACCGGACTAGTAGTAGAGACCCAGTACTTC. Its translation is CSAGPTGLVVETQYF.

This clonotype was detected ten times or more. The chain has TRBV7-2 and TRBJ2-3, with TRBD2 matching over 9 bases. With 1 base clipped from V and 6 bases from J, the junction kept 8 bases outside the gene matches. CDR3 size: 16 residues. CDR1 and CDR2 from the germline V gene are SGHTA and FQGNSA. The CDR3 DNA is TGTGCCAGCAGCTTAGTATTTAGTAGCGGGGGTGATACGCAGTATTTT. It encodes CASSLVFSSGGDTQYF.

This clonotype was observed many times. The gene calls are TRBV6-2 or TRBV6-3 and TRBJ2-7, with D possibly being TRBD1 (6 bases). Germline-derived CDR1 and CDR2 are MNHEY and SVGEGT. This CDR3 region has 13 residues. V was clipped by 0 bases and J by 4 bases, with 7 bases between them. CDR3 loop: CASSYSRGYEQYF. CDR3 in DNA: TGTGCCAGCAGTTACTCGAGGGGGTACGAGCAGTACTTC.

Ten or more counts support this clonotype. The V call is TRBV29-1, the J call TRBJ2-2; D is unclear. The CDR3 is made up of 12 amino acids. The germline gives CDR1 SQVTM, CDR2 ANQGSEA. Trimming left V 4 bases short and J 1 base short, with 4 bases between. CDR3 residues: CSVGLNTGELFF. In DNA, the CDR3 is TGCAGCGTTGGCCTGAACACCGGGGAGCTGTTTTTT.

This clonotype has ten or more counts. The CDR3 DNA follows: TGTGCCAGCAGCCCCAGACGGCATAGCAATCAGCCCCAGCATTTT. This gives the protein CASSPRRHSNQPQHF. The chain uses TRBV2 and TRBJ1-5; D is ambiguous. This CDR3 region has 15 residues. Germline assignment: CDR1 SNHLY and CDR2 FYNNEI. V gave up 6 bases and J gave up 0 bases, with 12 bases separating them. The variable domain in full, with the rest retrieved from reference TRBV2 and TRBJ1-5, is EPEVTQTPSHQVTQMGQEVILRCVPISNHLYFYWYRQILGQKVEFLVSFYNNEISEKSEIFDDQFSVERPDGSNFTLKIRSTKLEDSAMYFCASSPRRHSNQPQHFGDGTRLSIL.

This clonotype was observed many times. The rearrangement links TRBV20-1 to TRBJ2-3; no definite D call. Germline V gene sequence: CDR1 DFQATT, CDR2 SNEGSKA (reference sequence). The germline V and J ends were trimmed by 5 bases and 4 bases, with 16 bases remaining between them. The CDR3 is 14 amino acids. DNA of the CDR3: TGCAGTGCTCCCCGCCCCGGGCCTGCAGATACGCAGTATTTT. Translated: CSAPRPGPADTQYF.

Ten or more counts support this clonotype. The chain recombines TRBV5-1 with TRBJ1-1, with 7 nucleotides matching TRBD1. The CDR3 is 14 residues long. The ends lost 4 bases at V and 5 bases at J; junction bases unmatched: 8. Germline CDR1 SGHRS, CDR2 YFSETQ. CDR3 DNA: TGCGCCAGCAGCAAACAGGGGTGGGAAACTGAAGCTTTCTTT. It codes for CASSKQGWETEAFF. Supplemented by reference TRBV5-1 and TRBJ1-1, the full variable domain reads KAGVTQTPRYLIKTRGQQVTLSCSPISGHRSVSWYQQTPGQGLQFLFEYFSETQRNKGNFPGRFSGRQFSNSRSEMNVSTLELGDSALYLCASSKQGWETEAFFGQGTRLTVV.

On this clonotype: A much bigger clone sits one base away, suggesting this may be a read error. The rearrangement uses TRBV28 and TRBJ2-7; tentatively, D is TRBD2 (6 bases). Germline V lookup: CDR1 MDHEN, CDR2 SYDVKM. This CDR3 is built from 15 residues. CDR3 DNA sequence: TGTGTCAGCAGTCCCTTCCGGGGGAGCTCCTACGAGCAGTACTTC. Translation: CVSSPFRGSSYEQYF.

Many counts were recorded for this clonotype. The CDR3 loop is CASSLVAGKTDTQYF. CDR3 nucleotide sequence: TGCGCCAGCAGCTTGGTTGCAGGGAAAACAGATACGCAGTATTTT. The chain carries TRBV5-1 and TRBJ2-3, with TRBD1 as a possible D gene (5 bases). This CDR3 has 15 residues. Germline V CDR1 and CDR2: SGHRS, YFSETQ. The ends were cut back, 0 bases at V and 3 bases at J, with 11 bases in the middle.

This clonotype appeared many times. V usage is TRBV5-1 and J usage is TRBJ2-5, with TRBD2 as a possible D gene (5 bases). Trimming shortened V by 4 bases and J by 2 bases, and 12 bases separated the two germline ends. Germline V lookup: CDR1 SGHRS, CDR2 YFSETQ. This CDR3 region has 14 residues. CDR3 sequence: CASSGLSGQETQYF. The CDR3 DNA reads TGCGCCAGCAGCGGTCTGTCGGGGCAAGAGACCCAGTACTTC. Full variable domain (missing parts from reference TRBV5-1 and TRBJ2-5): KAGVTQTPRYLIKTRGQQVTLSCSPISGHRSVSWYQQTPGQGLQFLFEYFSETQRNKGNFPGRFSGRQFSNSRSEMNVSTLELGDSALYLCASSGLSGQETQYFGPGTRLLVL.

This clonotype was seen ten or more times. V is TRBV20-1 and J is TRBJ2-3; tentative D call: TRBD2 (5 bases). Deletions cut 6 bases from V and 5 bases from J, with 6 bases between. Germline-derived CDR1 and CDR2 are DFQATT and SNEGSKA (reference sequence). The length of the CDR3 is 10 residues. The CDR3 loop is CSAGKDTQYF. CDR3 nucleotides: TGCAGTGCCGGGAAAGATACGCAGTATTTT.

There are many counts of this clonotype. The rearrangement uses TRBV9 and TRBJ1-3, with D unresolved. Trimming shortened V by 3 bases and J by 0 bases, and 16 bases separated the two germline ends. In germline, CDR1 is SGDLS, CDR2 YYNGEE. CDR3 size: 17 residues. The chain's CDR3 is CASSASLNGASGNTIYF. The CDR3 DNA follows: TGTGCCAGCAGCGCTTCCCTGAACGGCGCCTCTGGAAACACCATATATTTT.

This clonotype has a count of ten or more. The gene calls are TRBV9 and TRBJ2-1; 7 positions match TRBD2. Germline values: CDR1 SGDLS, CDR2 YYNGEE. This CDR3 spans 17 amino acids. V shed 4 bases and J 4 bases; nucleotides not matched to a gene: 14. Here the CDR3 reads CASSFSPRAGAYNEQFF. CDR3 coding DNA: TGTGCCAGCAGCTTCTCCCCCAGGGCGGGAGCATACAATGAGCAGTTCTTC.

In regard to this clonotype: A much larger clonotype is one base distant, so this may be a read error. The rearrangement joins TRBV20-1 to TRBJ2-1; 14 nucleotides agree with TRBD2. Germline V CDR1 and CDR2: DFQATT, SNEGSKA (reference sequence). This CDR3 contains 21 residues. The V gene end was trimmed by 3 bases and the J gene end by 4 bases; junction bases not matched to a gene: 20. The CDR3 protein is CSARGTFGLAGGLIQYNEQFF. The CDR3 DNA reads TGCAGTGCTAGGGGCACCTTTGGACTAGCGGGGGGACTTATACAATACAATGAGCAGTTCTTC.

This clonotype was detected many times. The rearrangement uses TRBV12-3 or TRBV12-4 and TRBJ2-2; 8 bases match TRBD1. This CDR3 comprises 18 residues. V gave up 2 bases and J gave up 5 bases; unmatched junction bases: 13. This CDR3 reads CASSLLGLTGVRTGELFF. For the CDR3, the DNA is TGTGCCAGCAGTTTACTTGGGCTGACAGGGGTTAGGACCGGGGAGCTGTTTTTT.

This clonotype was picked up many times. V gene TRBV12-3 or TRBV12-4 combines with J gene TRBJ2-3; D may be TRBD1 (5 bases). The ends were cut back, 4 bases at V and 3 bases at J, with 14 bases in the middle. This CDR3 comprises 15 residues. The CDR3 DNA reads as TGTGCCAGCAGTTCATTACAGGCTGGTACAGATACGCAGTATTTT. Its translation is CASSSLQAGTDTQYF.